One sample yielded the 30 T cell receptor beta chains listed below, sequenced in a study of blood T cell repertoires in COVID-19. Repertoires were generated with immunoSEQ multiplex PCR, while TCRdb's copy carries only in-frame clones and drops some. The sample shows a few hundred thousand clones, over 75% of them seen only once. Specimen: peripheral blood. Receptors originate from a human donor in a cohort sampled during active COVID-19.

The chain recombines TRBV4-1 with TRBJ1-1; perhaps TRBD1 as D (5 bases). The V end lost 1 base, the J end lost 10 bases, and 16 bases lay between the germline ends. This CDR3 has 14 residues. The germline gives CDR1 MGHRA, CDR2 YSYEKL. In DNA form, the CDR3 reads TGCGCCAGCAGCCAAGTGGGCGGGGGACGGGGAGCTTTCTTT. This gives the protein CASSQVGGGRGAFF.

This CDR3 reads CASSSTGLDEQYF. For the CDR3, the DNA is TGTGCCAGCAGCTCGACAGGGCTTGACGAGCAGTACTTC. The V gene is TRBV7-9, the J gene TRBJ2-7; 7 bases map to TRBD1. J gave up 5 bases and V 4 bases, and 5 bases lay outside the gene matches. Germline V gives CDR1 SEHNR, CDR2 FQNEAQ (reference sequence). This CDR3 is built from 13 residues.

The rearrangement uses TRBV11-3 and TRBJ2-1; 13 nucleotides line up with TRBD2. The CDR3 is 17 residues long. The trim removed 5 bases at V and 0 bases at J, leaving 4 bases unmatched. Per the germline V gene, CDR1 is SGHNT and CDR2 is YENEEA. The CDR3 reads CASSPGTSGNSYNEQFF. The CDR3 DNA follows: TGTGCCAGCAGCCCCGGGACTAGCGGGAACTCCTACAATGAGCAGTTCTTC.

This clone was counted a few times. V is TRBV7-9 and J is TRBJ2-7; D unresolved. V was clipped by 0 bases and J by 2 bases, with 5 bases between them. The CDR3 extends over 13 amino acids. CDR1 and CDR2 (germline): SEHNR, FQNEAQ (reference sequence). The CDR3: CASSLASTYEQYF. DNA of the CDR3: TGTGCCAGCAGCTTAGCGAGTACCTACGAGCAGTACTTC.

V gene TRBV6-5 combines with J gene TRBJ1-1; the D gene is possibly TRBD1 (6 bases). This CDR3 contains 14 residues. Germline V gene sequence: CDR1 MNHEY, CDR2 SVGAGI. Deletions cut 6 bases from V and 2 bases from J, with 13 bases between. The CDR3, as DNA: TGTGCCAGCAGAGATACAGGGAGCAACACTGAAGCTTTCTTT. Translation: CASRDTGSNTEAFF.

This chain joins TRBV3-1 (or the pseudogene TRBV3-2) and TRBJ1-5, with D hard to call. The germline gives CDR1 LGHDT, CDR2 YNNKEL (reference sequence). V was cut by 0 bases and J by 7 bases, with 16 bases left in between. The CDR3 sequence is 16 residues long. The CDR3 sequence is CASSQEGVGLEQPQHF. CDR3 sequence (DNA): TGTGCCAGCAGCCAAGAGGGAGTGGGTTTAGAGCAGCCCCAGCATTTT.

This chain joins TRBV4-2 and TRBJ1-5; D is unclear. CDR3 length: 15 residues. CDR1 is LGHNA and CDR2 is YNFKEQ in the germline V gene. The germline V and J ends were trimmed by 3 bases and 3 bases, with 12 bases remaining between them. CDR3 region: CASSQEDGNNQPQHF. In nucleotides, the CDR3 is TGTGCCAGCAGCCAGGAGGACGGAAACAATCAGCCCCAGCATTTT.

The CDR3 DNA sequence: TGTGCCTGGAGTCAATACAGGGGGGGAATGAACACTGAAGCTTTCTTT. Its translation is CAWSQYRGGMNTEAFF. J is TRBJ1-1 and V is TRBV30, with TRBD1 matching 8 bases. The CDR3 covers 16 residues. Germline CDR1 GTSNPN, CDR2 SVGIG (reference sequence). The J segment lost 0 bases and the V segment lost 2 bases, leaving 8 bases of the junction unmatched.

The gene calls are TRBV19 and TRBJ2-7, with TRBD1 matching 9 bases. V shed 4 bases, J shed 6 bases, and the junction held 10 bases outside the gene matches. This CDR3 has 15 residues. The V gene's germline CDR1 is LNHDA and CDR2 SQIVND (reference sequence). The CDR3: CASSTLGTGSFEQYF. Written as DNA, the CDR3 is TGTGCCAGTAGTACCCTCGGGACAGGGTCTTTCGAGCAGTACTTC.

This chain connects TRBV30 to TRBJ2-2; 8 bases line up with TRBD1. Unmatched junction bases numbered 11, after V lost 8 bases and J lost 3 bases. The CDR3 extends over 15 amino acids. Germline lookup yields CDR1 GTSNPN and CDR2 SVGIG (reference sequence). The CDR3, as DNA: TGTGCCCTAGTCGGGTGGACAGGGTACACCGGGGAGCTGTTTTTT. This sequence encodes CALVGWTGYTGELFF. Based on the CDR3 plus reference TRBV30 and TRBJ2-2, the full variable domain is SQTIHQWPATLVQPVGSPLSLECTVEGTSNPNLYWYRQAAGRGLQLLFYSVGIGQISSEVPQNLSASRPQDRQFILSSKKLLLSDSGFYLCALVGWTGYTGELFFGEGSRLTVL.

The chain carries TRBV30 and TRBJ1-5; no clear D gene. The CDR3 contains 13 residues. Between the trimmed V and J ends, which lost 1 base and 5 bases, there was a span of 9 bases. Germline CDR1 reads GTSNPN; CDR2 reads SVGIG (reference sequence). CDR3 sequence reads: CAWSEGDDQPQHF. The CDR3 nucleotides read TGTGCCTGGAGTGAGGGAGACGATCAGCCCCAGCATTTT.

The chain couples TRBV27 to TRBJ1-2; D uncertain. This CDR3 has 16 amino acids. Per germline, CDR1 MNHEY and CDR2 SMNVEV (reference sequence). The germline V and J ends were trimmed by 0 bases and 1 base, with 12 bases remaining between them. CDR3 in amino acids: CASSLSAPPGNYGYTF. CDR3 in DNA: TGTGCCAGCAGTTTATCGGCCCCCCCGGGTAACTATGGCTACACCTTC.

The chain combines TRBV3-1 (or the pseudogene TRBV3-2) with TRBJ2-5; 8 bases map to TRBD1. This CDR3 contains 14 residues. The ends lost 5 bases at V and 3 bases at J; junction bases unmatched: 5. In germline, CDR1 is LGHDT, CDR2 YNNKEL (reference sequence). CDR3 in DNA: TGTGCCAGCAGCTACGGGACAGGAAAAGAGACCCAGTACTTC. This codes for CASSYGTGKETQYF.

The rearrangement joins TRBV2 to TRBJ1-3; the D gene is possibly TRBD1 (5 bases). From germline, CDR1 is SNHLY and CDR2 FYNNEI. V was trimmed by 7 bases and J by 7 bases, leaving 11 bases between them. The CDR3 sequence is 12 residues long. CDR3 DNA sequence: TGTGCCAGCACTTATGGGGGGAACACCATATATTTT. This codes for CASTYGGNTIYF.

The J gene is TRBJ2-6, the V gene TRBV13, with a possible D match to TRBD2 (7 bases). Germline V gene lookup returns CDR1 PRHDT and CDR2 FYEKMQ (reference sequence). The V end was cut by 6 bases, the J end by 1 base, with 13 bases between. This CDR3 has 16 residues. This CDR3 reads CASSPGGRSGANVLTF. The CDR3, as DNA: TGTGCCAGCAGTCCGGGGGGCCGTTCTGGGGCCAACGTCCTGACTTTC.

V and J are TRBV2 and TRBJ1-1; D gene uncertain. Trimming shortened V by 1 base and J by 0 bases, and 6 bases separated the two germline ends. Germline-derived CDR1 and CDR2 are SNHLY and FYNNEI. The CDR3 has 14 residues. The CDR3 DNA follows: TGTGCCAGCAGTGAAGGGCAACTGAACACTGAAGCTTTCTTT. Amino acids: CASSEGQLNTEAFF.

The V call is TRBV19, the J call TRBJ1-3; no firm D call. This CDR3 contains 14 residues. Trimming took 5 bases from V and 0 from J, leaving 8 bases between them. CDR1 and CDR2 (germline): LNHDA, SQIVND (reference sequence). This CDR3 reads CASSLGSSGNTIYF. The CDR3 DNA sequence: TGTGCCAGTAGTCTAGGGAGCTCTGGAAACACCATATATTTT.

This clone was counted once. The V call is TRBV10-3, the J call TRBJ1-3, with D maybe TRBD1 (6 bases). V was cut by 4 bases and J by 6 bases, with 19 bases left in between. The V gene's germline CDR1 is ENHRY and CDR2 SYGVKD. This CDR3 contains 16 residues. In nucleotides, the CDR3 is TGTGCCATCAGTGCCCAGGGAAAAGAGGGGGTAAACACCATATATTTT. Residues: CAISAQGKEGVNTIYF.

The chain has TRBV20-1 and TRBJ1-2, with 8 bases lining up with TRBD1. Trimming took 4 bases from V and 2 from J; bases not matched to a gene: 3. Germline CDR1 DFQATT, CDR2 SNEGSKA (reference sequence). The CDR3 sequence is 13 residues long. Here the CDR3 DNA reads TGCAGTGCTACTGACAGGGGCAACTATGGCTACACCTTC. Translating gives CSATDRGNYGYTF.

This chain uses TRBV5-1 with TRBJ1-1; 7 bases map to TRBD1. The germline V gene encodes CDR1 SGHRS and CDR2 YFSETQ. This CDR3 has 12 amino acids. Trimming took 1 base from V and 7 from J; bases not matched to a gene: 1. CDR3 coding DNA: TGCGCCAGCAGCTTGACAGGGGATGAAGCTTTCTTT. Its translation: CASSLTGDEAFF. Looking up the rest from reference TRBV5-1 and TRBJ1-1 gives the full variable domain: KAGVTQTPRYLIKTRGQQVTLSCSPISGHRSVSWYQQTPGQGLQFLFEYFSETQRNKGNFPGRFSGRQFSNSRSEMNVSTLELGDSALYLCASSLTGDEAFFGQGTRLTVV.

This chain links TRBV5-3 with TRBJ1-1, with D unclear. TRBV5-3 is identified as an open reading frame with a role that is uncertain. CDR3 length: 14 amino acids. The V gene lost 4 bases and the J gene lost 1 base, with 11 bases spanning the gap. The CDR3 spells CARSVHHGNTEAFF. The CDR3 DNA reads TGTGCCAGAAGCGTCCATCACGGGAACACTGAAGCTTTCTTT.

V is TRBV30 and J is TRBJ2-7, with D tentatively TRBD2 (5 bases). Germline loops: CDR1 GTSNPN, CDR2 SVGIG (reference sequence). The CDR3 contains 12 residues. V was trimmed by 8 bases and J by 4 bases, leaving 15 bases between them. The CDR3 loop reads CAGSGFRYEQYF. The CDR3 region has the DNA TGTGCCGGAAGCGGCTTTCGATACGAGCAGTACTTC.

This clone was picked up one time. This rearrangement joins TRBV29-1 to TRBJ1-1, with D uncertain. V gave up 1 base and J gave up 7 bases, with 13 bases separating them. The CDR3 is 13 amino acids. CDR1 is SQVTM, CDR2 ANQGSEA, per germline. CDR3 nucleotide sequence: TGCAGCGTTGAAGTGGAGGGCTTGGGTGAAGCTTTCTTT. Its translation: CSVEVEGLGEAFF.

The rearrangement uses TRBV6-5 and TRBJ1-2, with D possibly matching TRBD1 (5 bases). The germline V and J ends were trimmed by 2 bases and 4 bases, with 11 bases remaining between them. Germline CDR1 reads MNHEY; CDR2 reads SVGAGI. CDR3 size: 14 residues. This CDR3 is CASSYDDSSYGYTF. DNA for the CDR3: TGTGCCAGCAGTTACGATGACAGCAGCTATGGCTACACCTTC.

CDR3 DNA sequence: TGCGCCAGTAGGACAGGGGGTACCGGGGAGCTGTTTTTT. It translates to CASRTGGTGELFF. The rearrangement uses TRBV5-1 and TRBJ2-2; 10 bases map to TRBD1. Germline lookup yields CDR1 SGHRS and CDR2 YFSETQ. Trimming cost V 8 bases and J 5 bases; bases outside gene matches: 3. This CDR3 is 13 amino acids long.

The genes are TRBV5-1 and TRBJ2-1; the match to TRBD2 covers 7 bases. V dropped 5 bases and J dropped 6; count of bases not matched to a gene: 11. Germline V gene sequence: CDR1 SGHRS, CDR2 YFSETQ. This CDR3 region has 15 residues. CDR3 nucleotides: TGCGCCAGCAGTTTTTTATCGGGGGGTATCAATGAGCAGTTCTTC. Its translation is CASSFLSGGINEQFF.

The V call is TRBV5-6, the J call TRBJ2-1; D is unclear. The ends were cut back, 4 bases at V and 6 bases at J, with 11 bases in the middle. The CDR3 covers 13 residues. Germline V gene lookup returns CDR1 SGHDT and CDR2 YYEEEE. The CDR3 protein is CASSSDTINEQFF. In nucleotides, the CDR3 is TGTGCCAGCAGCAGTGACACGATCAATGAGCAGTTCTTC. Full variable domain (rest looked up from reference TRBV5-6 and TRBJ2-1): DAGVTQSPTHLIKTRGQQVTLRCSPKSGHDTVSWYQQALGQGPQFIFQYYEEEERQRGNFPDRFSGHQFPNYSSELNVNALLLGDSALYLCASSSDTINEQFFGPGTRLTVL.

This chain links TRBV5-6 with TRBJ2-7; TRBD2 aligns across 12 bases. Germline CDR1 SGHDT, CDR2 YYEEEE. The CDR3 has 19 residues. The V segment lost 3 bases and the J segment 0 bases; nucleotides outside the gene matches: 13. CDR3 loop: CASSSPTSGGPIRSYEQYF. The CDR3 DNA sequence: TGTGCCAGCAGCTCGCCGACTAGCGGGGGCCCCATTCGCTCCTACGAGCAGTACTTC.

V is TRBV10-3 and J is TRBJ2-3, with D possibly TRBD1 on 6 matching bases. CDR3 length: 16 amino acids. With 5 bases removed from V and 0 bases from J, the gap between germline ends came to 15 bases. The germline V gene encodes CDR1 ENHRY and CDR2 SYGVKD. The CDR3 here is CAISLKQGLSTDTQYF. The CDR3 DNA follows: TGTGCCATCAGTTTAAAACAGGGCCTTAGCACAGATACGCAGTATTTT.

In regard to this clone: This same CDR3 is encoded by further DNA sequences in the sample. The chain's CDR3 is CASSLGQGNSPLHF. The DNA for the CDR3 is TGCGCCAGCAGCTTGGGACAGGGGAATTCACCCCTCCACTTT. The chain uses TRBV5-1 and TRBJ1-6; 8 bases are shared with TRBD1. Germline-derived CDR1 and CDR2 are SGHRS and YFSETQ. This CDR3 contains 14 residues. J lost 7 bases, V lost 0 bases, and 0 bases had no gene match.